The 28 T cell receptor beta chains below all came from one sample that was sequenced in a study of OX40 agonist ivuxolimab in advanced cancers. The assay was immunoSEQ multiplex PCR, and TCRdb's table has in-frame clones only and misses some. The sample lists 80,000 or so clones; roughly 90% were seen once. Sample: CD4+ or CD8+ T cells sorted from blood, taken in a trial of the OX40 agonist ivuxolimab. Receptor source: an adult with an advanced solid tumor such as melanoma, head and neck, liver or kidney cancer.

This clone was found once. The J gene is TRBJ1-1, the V gene TRBV7-3; D gene ambiguous. CDR1 and CDR2 from the germline V gene are SGHTA and FQGTGA. V lost 8 bases and J 1 base, leaving 11 bases between the germline ends. The CDR3 runs to 13 residues. DNA for the CDR3: TGTGCCAGCTCGGAGGGAACGAACACTGAAGCTTTCTTT. Its protein is CASSEGTNTEAFF.

This rearrangement joins TRBV7-2 to TRBJ2-5; TRBD2 aligns across 9 bases. The V gene's germline CDR1 is SGHTA and CDR2 FQGNSA. The CDR3 is 15 residues long. Trimming cost V 2 bases and J 4 bases; bases outside gene matches: 5. In DNA, the CDR3 is TGTGCCAGCAGCTTAAGAGCGGGGGGCCGAGAGACCCAGTACTTC. This encodes CASSLRAGGRETQYF.

The chain recombines TRBV7-3 with TRBJ2-1; 10 nucleotides match TRBD2. Trimming took 5 bases from V and 7 from J; bases not matched to a gene: 11. Germline-derived CDR1 and CDR2 are SGHTA and FQGTGA. The CDR3 has 16 amino acids. The DNA of the CDR3 is TGTGCCAGCAGCATCCATTCTAGCGGGAGTTGGAATGAGCAGTTCTTC. This translates into CASSIHSSGSWNEQFF.

The CDR3 sequence: CASSIQGARPQYF. CDR3 coding DNA: TGTGCCAGTAGTATACAGGGGGCGAGGCCACAGTACTTC. This sequence joins TRBV19 and TRBJ2-7; 8 bases agree with TRBD1. Germline loops: CDR1 LNHDA, CDR2 SQIVND (reference sequence). J was trimmed by 10 bases and V by 2 bases; bases with no gene match: 7. CDR3 length: 13 residues. Full variable domain (outside the CDR3, taken from reference TRBV19 and TRBJ2-7): DGGITQSPKYLFRKEGQNVTLSCEQNLNHDAMYWYRQDPGQGLRLIYYSQIVNDFQKGDIAEGYSVSREKKESFPLTVTSAQKNPTAFYLCASSIQGARPQYFGPGTRLTVT.

The CDR3 region is CAGRGLARTTDTQYF. The CDR3 bases are TGCGCCGGCCGGGGACTAGCCAGGACCACAGATACGCAGTATTTT. The chain uses TRBV10-1 and TRBJ2-3; 9 bases fit TRBD2. The CDR3 length is 15 residues. The V and J ends lost 11 bases and 2 bases, in that order; junction bases with no gene match: 11. Germline CDR1 WNHNN, CDR2 SYGVQD (reference sequence).

This chain connects TRBV4-2 to TRBJ2-2, with D unresolved. The germline V gene encodes CDR1 LGHNA and CDR2 YNFKEQ. The CDR3 spans 15 residues. V was cut by 0 bases and J by 0 bases, with 5 bases left in between. CDR3 sequence: CASSQDKPNTGELFF. CDR3 nucleotide sequence: TGTGCCAGCAGCCAAGATAAACCGAACACCGGGGAGCTGTTTTTT.

The chain is built from TRBV6-5 and TRBJ2-3; 8 positions match TRBD1. This CDR3 has 15 residues. Trimming took 5 bases from V and 2 from J; bases not matched to a gene: 6. Looked up from germline, CDR1 is MNHEY and CDR2 is SVGAGI. CDR3: CASSPLTGVTDTQYF. CDR3 DNA sequence: TGTGCCAGCAGTCCTTTGACAGGGGTCACAGATACGCAGTATTTT.

The V call is TRBV7-2, the J call TRBJ2-5, with 7 nucleotides matching TRBD1. The CDR3 covers 15 residues. Germline V gene lookup returns CDR1 SGHTA and CDR2 FQGNSA. Germline trimming cut 0 bases from V and 1 base from J; bases unmatched to any gene: 2. CDR3 sequence reads: CASSLAQGVQETQYF. CDR3 coding DNA: TGTGCCAGCAGCTTAGCTCAGGGGGTCCAAGAGACCCAGTACTTC. Drawing the rest from reference TRBV7-2 and TRBJ2-5, the complete variable domain is GAGVSQSPSNKVTEKGKDVELRCDPISGHTALYWYRQSLGQGLEFLIYFQGNSAPDKSGLPSDRFSAERTGGSVSTLTIQRTQQEDSAVYLCASSLAQGVQETQYFGPGTRLLVL.

This rearrangement joins TRBV9 to TRBJ1-2; D is possibly TRBD1 (6 bases). Germline lookup yields CDR1 SGDLS and CDR2 YYNGEE. The CDR3 runs to 13 residues. Trimming stripped 1 base from V and 3 bases from J, with 7 bases between. The CDR3 coding sequence is TGTGCCAGCAGCGTATCAGGGGACTATGGCTACACCTTC. Its protein product is CASSVSGDYGYTF.

The chain employs TRBV11-2 and TRBJ1-5; D is unresolved. The length of the CDR3 is 13 residues. V shed 1 base and J shed 7 bases, with 8 bases lying between them. Germline V CDR1 and CDR2: SGHAT, FQNNGV. The CDR3 nucleotides read TGTGCCAGCAGCTTAGGGTTTGAGCAGCCCCAGCATTTT. This gives the protein CASSLGFEQPQHF.

The chain combines TRBV11-2 with TRBJ2-7; the match to TRBD1 covers 7 bases. From germline, CDR1 is SGHAT and CDR2 FQNNGV. This CDR3 comprises 18 residues. With 5 bases clipped from V and 2 bases from J, the junction kept 18 bases outside the gene matches. CDR3 nucleotides: TGTGCCAGCAGCCCGAAACAATCAAGACAGGGACGAGCCTACGAGCAGTACTTC. Protein sequence: CASSPKQSRQGRAYEQYF.

The chain has TRBV19 and TRBJ1-5, with D possibly being TRBD1 (6 bases). There are 11 residues in the CDR3. The V gene's germline CDR1 is LNHDA and CDR2 SQIVND (reference sequence). Between the trimmed V and J ends, which lost 4 bases and 12 bases, there was a span of 10 bases. CDR3 in amino acids: CASSTTGFQHF. The CDR3 DNA follows: TGTGCCAGTAGTACGACAGGTTTCCAGCATTTT.

This chain's CDR3 is CASSLAYGQVIFNGYTF. The CDR3 nucleotides are TGCGCCAGCAGCTTGGCCTATGGACAGGTTATATTTAATGGCTACACCTTC. V gene TRBV5-1 combines with J gene TRBJ1-2, with 7 bases aligning to TRBD1. The CDR3 is 17 residues long. V gave up 0 bases and J gave up 6 bases; unmatched junction bases: 14. The germline V gene has CDR1 SGHRS and CDR2 YFSETQ. Filled out from reference TRBV5-1 and TRBJ1-2, the complete variable domain reads KAGVTQTPRYLIKTRGQQVTLSCSPISGHRSVSWYQQTPGQGLQFLFEYFSETQRNKGNFPGRFSGRQFSNSRSEMNVSTLELGDSALYLCASSLAYGQVIFNGYTFGSGTRLTVV.

In its sample, this clone was seen once. This chain connects TRBV27 to TRBJ2-7; D is possibly TRBD2 (7 bases). Germline values: CDR1 MNHEY, CDR2 SMNVEV (reference sequence). CDR3 size: 14 residues. The V gene lost 6 bases and the J gene lost 2 bases, with 14 bases spanning the gap. CDR3: CASSIGGGPYEQYF. CDR3 sequence (DNA): TGTGCCAGCAGCATAGGCGGGGGCCCCTACGAGCAGTACTTC.

The chain is built from TRBV29-1 and TRBJ1-1; 8 nucleotides match TRBD1. This CDR3 comprises 17 residues. V lost 7 bases to trimming and J lost 1 base; unmatched junction nucleotides: 17. Germline CDR1 and CDR2: SQVTM and ANQGSEA. The CDR3 nucleotides read TGCAGCGCCTCACCCATTGGACAGGGCGGGGGGAACACTGAAGCTTTCTTT. This translates into CSASPIGQGGGNTEAFF.

This clone was recorded once. The chain recombines TRBV5-1 with TRBJ2-3, with 8 bases aligning to TRBD2. V shed 5 bases and J 1 base; nucleotides not matched to a gene: 9. This CDR3 has 16 residues. Per germline, CDR1 SGHRS and CDR2 YFSETQ. CDR3 sequence (DNA): TGCGCCAGCAGACATCAAGCGGGGGCCGGCACAGATACGCAGTATTTT. Translated: CASRHQAGAGTDTQYF.

V and J are TRBV7-9 and TRBJ2-3; D is ambiguous. Germline values: CDR1 SEHNR, CDR2 FQNEAQ (reference sequence). Trimming took off 1 base at V and 4 bases at J, with 6 bases between the two ends. This CDR3 has 13 residues. This chain's CDR3 is CASSLEIPDTQYF. CDR3 nucleotide sequence: TGTGCCAGCAGCTTAGAGATCCCAGATACGCAGTATTTT.

The chain carries TRBV18 and TRBJ2-3; 11 bases align to TRBD2. The CDR3 runs to 15 residues. J gave up 0 bases and V 5 bases, and 1 base lay outside the gene matches. Germline V gives CDR1 KGHSH, CDR2 LQKENI. Here the CDR3 DNA reads TGTGCCAGCTCAAGACTAGCGGGGAGCACAGATACGCAGTATTTT. It specifies CASSRLAGSTDTQYF.

The chain recombines TRBV11-2 with TRBJ2-5; D gene unclear. The V gene lost 3 bases and the J gene lost 3 bases, with 8 bases spanning the gap. The V gene's germline CDR1 is SGHAT and CDR2 FQNNGV. CDR3 length: 13 residues. The CDR3 region is CASSFSKKETQYF. As DNA, the CDR3 is TGTGCCAGCAGCTTTAGTAAGAAAGAGACCCAGTACTTC.

This sequence joins TRBV30 and TRBJ1-2, with D hard to call. The CDR3 is 12 amino acids. With 1 base removed from V and 8 bases from J, the gap between germline ends came to 11 bases. The germline CDR1 and CDR2 sequences are GTSNPN and SVGIG (reference sequence). The CDR3 DNA reads as TGTGCCTGGAGTGAGGTCGTCGGGGGCTACACCTTC. Residues: CAWSEVVGGYTF.

V and J are TRBV18 and TRBJ2-7, with no clear D. The germline V and J ends were trimmed by 2 bases and 0 bases, with 2 bases remaining between them. Germline V gives CDR1 KGHSH, CDR2 LQKENI. The CDR3 runs 12 residues. The CDR3 DNA follows: TGTGCCAGCTCACCATCCTCCTACGAGCAGTACTTC. Protein product: CASSPSSYEQYF.

The genes are TRBV5-1 and TRBJ2-2; 8 bases align to TRBD2. Germline CDR1 and CDR2: SGHRS and YFSETQ. CDR3 length: 15 amino acids. The V and J ends lost 0 bases and 6 bases, in that order; junction bases with no gene match: 4. This CDR3 reads CASSLGSGSAGELFF. The CDR3, as DNA: TGCGCCAGCAGCTTGGGAAGCGGGAGCGCCGGGGAGCTGTTTTTT.

The CDR3 spells CASSLGPGSEQFF. CDR3 in DNA: TGTGCCAGCAGCTTAGGCCCAGGGAGCGAGCAGTTCTTC. The rearrangement joins TRBV7-2 to TRBJ2-1, with D perhaps being TRBD1 or TRBD2 (5 bases each). Per the germline V gene, CDR1 is SGHTA and CDR2 is FQGNSA. Trimming removed 1 base at V and 10 bases at J, with 11 bases between. The CDR3 has 13 residues.

This clone was seen only once. The genes are TRBV27 and TRBJ2-1; D may be TRBD1 or TRBD2 (5 bases each). This CDR3 is built from 13 residues. CDR1 MNHEY and CDR2 SMNVEV come from the germline V gene (reference sequence). V dropped 4 bases and J dropped 14 bases, with 18 bases sitting between them. The CDR3 is CASSYSPGTIKFF. CDR3 coding DNA: TGTGCCAGCAGTTACTCCCCTGGGACCATCAAGTTCTTC.

CDR3 sequence: CASGRLANEQYF. Written as DNA, the CDR3 is TGTGCCAGCGGGAGATTGGCTAATGAGCAGTACTTC. This chain links TRBV2 with TRBJ2-7; D might be TRBD2 (5 bases). Trimming stripped 8 bases from V and 7 bases from J, with 15 bases between. The CDR3 runs 12 residues. CDR1 and CDR2 from the germline V gene are SNHLY and FYNNEI.

The chain uses TRBV27 and TRBJ2-7; 7 bases are shared with TRBD2. CDR1 is MNHEY, CDR2 SMNVEV, per germline (reference sequence). The CDR3 consists of 16 residues. The J segment lost 7 bases and the V segment lost 2 bases, leaving 14 bases of the junction unmatched. CDR3 nucleotide sequence: TGTGCCAGCAGTTTAAGCGCGGGAGACCAGAGGCGGGAGCAGTACTTC. It encodes CASSLSAGDQRREQYF.

This chain links TRBV5-1 with TRBJ2-2, with a possible D match to TRBD2 (6 bases). V lost 4 bases to trimming and J lost 6 bases, with 16 bases between them. Germline V CDR1 and CDR2: SGHRS, YFSETQ. The CDR3 runs to 15 residues. CDR3 in DNA: TGCGCCAGCAGCCGGTTGGCTAGCGAATCCGGGGAGCTGTTTTTT. Protein sequence: CASSRLASESGELFF.

This chain joins TRBV11-1 and TRBJ2-4; D uncertain. Trimming removed 4 bases at V and 5 bases at J, with 24 bases between. The CDR3 runs 18 residues. Germline CDR1 and CDR2: SGHAT and FQDESV (reference sequence). The CDR3 DNA sequence: TGTGCCAGCAGCTCCGGGCTAACCCACCTTAAAGACGAAAACATTCAGTACTTC. It is translated as CASSSGLTHLKDENIQYF.